This TCR beta chain was identified during a study of CD8 T cells in Susac syndrome. Study-level points and caveats: The study recognized that its TCR sequencing and HLA analysis covered a relatively small number of individuals.

Remarks on this clonotype: Its antigen is undetermined.

The RNA input was roughly 0.45 to 1 ug, and it was reverse transcribed with random hexamers. The immunoSEQ assay covered 54 Vbeta and 13 Jbeta segments for CDR3. TCRdb re-analysed the immunoSEQ multiplex PCR reads in MiXCR, keeping a single row per CDR3 protein. The sample has some 170,000 distinct CDR3 sequences, just under 95% seen once. TCR beta sequencing was performed on blood CD8+ and CD4+ T cells. The CD8+ and CD4+ T cells were negatively isolated, with the TEMRA cells enriched by FACS. The source is a human donor in good health. The source material was CD4+ T cells from PBMCs.

CDR3 protein: CASSYSTATQYF. The CDR3 bases are TGTGCCAGCAGTTACTCGACGGCAACGCAGTATTTT. The chain combines TRBV6-2 or TRBV6-3 with TRBJ2-3; D unresolved. CDR1 and CDR2 (germline): MNHEY, SVGEGT. The V end was cut by 0 bases, the J end by 9 bases, with 7 bases between. This CDR3 has 12 residues.